The 7 T cell receptor beta chains below were found in one sample sequenced in a study of synovial regulatory T cells in juvenile arthritis. Sequenced by immunoSEQ multiplex PCR; TCRdb stores in-frame clones only, minus some. Here the sample table reports 9,900 or so clones. The sequenced sample was Treg cells from blood. Subset denoted: remaining (HLA-DR-negative) circulating blood Treg cells. Every receptor here comes from a donor under 30 with juvenile idiopathic arthritis.

The chain recombines TRBV5-1 with TRBJ1-1. The CDR3 has 14 residues. DNA was not recorded. From germline, CDR1 is SGHRS and CDR2 YFSETQ. CDR3 loop: CASSLGRGNTEAFF.

The V call is TRBV7-8, the J call TRBJ1-4. This CDR3 is 11 amino acids long. No DNA has been recorded. The germline CDR1 and CDR2 sequences are SGHVS and FQNEAQ. CDR3 protein: CASRSNEKLFF.

This chain connects TRBV9 to TRBJ2-1; TCRdb reports TRBD1, a call that lacks DNA to check it against. Germline V lookup: CDR1 SGDLS, CDR2 YYNGEE. The CDR3 extends over 15 amino acids. The DNA is unrecorded. The CDR3 loop reads CASNHRGMTYNEQFF.

The genes are TRBV7-2 and TRBJ2-7. The CDR3 totals 16 residues. No DNA was logged. Per germline, CDR1 SGHTA and CDR2 FQGNSA. CDR3 residues: CASSLSWRSSSYEQYF.

The genes are TRBV7-9 and TRBJ1-1. The germline CDR1 and CDR2 sequences are SEHNR and FQNEAQ (reference sequence). The CDR3 has 11 residues. No DNA is listed. CDR3 residues: CASSLYTEAFF.

The chain has TRBV7-8 and TRBJ1-5; TCRdb's D call, TRBD1, is unchecked because there is no DNA. This CDR3 has 20 amino acids. DNA for this receptor is not on file. CDR1 is SGHVS, CDR2 FQNEAQ, per germline. The CDR3: CASSSLGGGQVLGSNQPQHF.

The J gene is TRBJ1-5, the V gene TRBV6-6; absent DNA, TCRdb's TRBD1 call cannot be checked. The CDR3 consists of 14 residues. Nucleotide data are not available. The germline CDR1 and CDR2 sequences are MNHNY and SVGAGI (reference sequence). CDR3 region: CASSNADSNQPQHF.